The entry that follows covers one T cell receptor (beta chain) sequence. Its antigen is unknown. The data were taken from a study of CD8 T cells in Susac syndrome. Whole-study context: Within the group of sequenced Susac syndrome patients, more than five had active disease and eight or nine were in remission.

TCR beta was sequenced from blood CD8+ and CD4+ T cells. Negative isolation was applied to CD8+ and CD4+ T cells, and FACS enrichment was applied to TEMRA cells. The authors reverse transcribed about 0.5 to 1 ug RNA with random hexamers. TCRdb reanalysed the immunoSEQ multiplex PCR reads using MiXCR and keeps one entry per CDR3 protein. Of about 140,000 distinct CDR3 sequences in the sample, approximately 95% were seen once. Study-wide results and limits: Clonal expansion was absent from the CD4+ T cell repertoires in Susac syndrome.

Germline V gene sequence: CDR1 SGHDN, CDR2 FVKESK. The CDR3 has 15 residues. With 3 bases clipped from V and 0 bases from J, the junction kept 4 bases outside the gene matches. The chain joins TRBV14 to TRBJ1-1; 7 bases map to TRBD1. Sequencing used CD4+ T cells from PBMCs. The clonotype comes from a human donor with Susac syndrome. The chain's CDR3 is CASSQLDRLNTEAFF. In DNA, the CDR3 is TGTGCCAGCAGCCAGTTGGACAGGCTGAACACTGAAGCTTTCTTT.